A single T cell receptor (beta chain) is shown here with its context. Template for every sorted-subset replicate PCR totaled 150 to 250 ng DNA, 25,000 to 35,000 T cell genomes. Assay used: immunoSEQ multiplex PCR; TCRdb lists only in-frame clones, some missing. The sample has some 2 million clones; roughly 96% are singletons. This sample is drawn from a study of shared clonotypes between healthy human individuals. Deletions cut 4 bases from V and 8 bases from J, with 8 bases between. The CDR3 has 11 amino acids. Germline lookup yields CDR1 SEHNR and CDR2 FQNEAQ (reference sequence). The origin of this receptor is a young man in good health. The sequenced material came from naive CD4+ T cells sorted from blood. Subset given: CD45RA+ positively selected. The J gene is TRBJ1-1, the V gene TRBV7-9; D gene unclear. The CDR3 nucleotides read TGTGCCAGCAGCTCCGTCGGCGAAGCTTTCTTT. It encodes CASSSVGEAFF.